This T cell receptor (beta chain) stems from a study of cytomegalovirus exposure and HLA in healthy donors (dated by TCRdb to between 2016 and 2019). Regarding the complete study: An earlier analysis of some 600 of the donors reported 276 Gb of sequence data and around 110 million unique TCR beta sequences obtained from approximately 180 million T cells. An early release that covered roughly 600 HLA-typed donors contained around 300 gigabases of sequencing data and 75 million to 100 million unique TCR sequences. Among the approximately 400 genotyped donors, approximately 82% belonged to the genetic ancestry cluster associated with self-reported Caucasian donors. The study aimed to test whether cataloging public T cell receptors could reveal signatures of past pathogen exposure. The study used immunosequencing to profile the T cell repertoires of 600 to 850 subjects and linked those repertoires to cytomegalovirus serostatus. Besides the first cohort of 666 subjects, a separate validation cohort made up of over 95 different subjects was used. High-throughput TCR immunosequencing, statistical association of individual TCRs with disease status, and machine learning were combined to predict cytomegalovirus infection status. A later analysis re-examined previously published TCR beta repertoires from hundreds of donors and added high-resolution HLA genotyping to investigate patterns of TCR occurrence. In the later analysis, no new phenotypic data were used to find candidate immune exposures; instead, reliance was placed on TCR beta sequences and their occurrence across donors. In an earlier analysis of roughly 580 of the donors, high-throughput TCR beta sequencing was used to judge whether each TCR beta V gene segment behaved as functional or pseudogenic. Donor age, sex, ethnicity and CMV serostatus were compiled alongside the repertoire data. In a later genetic analysis, genome-wide SNP genotypes for about 60% of the 666 donors were used, and that subset was treated as a discovery cohort. Every repertoire in the discovery cohort had been generated on one and the same sequencing platform. HLA typing covered class I and class II loci at four-digit resolution. The number of donors typed differed by locus, with roughly 620-630 for A, B, C, DRB1 and DQB1, 522 for DQA1, 600 to 610 for DPA1, and approximately 470 for DPB1. Because of strong linkage in the cohort, roughly five DR-DQ haplotypes were treated as single units for association and clustering. Across some 400 genotyped donors of the cohort, an average of about 240,000 unique TCR beta nucleotide sequences per donor were sequenced, and roughly 20% of those sequences were non-productive.

What the work shows at the level of the full study, not this receptor alone: Broadly in line with IMGT annotations, most TCR beta V segments showed up in productive rearrangements about 90% or about 30% of the time in an earlier analysis of approximately 600 of the donors. The only immune exposure information available for the cohort was CMV serostatus. The classifier was reported to diagnose cytomegalovirus status with high specificity and sensitivity in both the original and validation cohorts. Across donors, most TCR sequences were observed very rarely, whereas some public TCRs were present in many individuals. It was suggested by the authors that the approach could potentially be generalized to other disease states and immunological phenotypes. The sequencing pipeline was judged likely to have produced a cluster of highly shared sequence variants as a technical artifact. Most CMV-associated TCR beta chains appeared to be HLA-restricted in a later analysis, and the HLA associations seemed to be driven largely by CMV exposure. A few of the identified cytomegalovirus-associated TCR beta chains were confirmed in vitro to be specific for cytomegalovirus antigens. This cohort had only TCR beta chains sequenced, and the lack of alpha or paired-chain data limited which features could be detected. Correlated functional status among segregating V segments might reflect linkage disequilibrium, but an unknown experimental factor could not be ruled out. In a later analysis, the rate of TCR association differed among HLA loci, with DRB1 alleles having the most associated TCRs and HLA-C alleles having the fewest. Some IMGT-functional V segments, including TRBV6-2 and TRBV6-3, could not be distinguished by the 87-base-pair reads and were therefore excluded. Compared with equally common non-associated chains, HLA-associated TCR beta chains in a later analysis were more clonally expanded and had lower generation probabilities. The study listed around 160 TCR beta chains as associated with cytomegalovirus. A later analysis reported that several top co-occurrence clusters appeared linked to parvovirus B19, influenza, CMV and Epstein-Barr virus. A further reported finding was that TCR beta sequences accurately predicted the HLA-A and HLA-B alleles for most subjects in the first cohort. Compared with the roughly 600-donor mean, donors in an Asian-associated ancestry cluster had fewer N-insertions in productive TCRs, according to a later genetic analysis. HLA typing was unavailable for some donors at each locus, so association tests used only the typed subset. Seventeen rarely observed V segments, including chromosome 9 orphons, were excluded from the earlier analysis of almost 600 of the donors because counts were too low. Specific HLA alleles were associated with about 17,000 TCR beta sequences at a false discovery rate of 0.05 in a later analysis. In a later genetic analysis, a missense DCLRE1C variant was associated with V-gene and J-gene trimming of TCR beta chains, and the association was replicated in an independent cohort. Assigning TCR associations to individual alleles was difficult when HLA alleles, especially DR and DQ, strongly co-occurred. Sequencing depth was assumed to be roughly uniform across donors in the presence/absence analyses, though that assumption may not hold.

Notes on this clone: Its target antigen remains unknown.

For this chain, trimming is 5 bases at the V end and 3 bases at the J end, and the number of junction bases without a gene match is 5. The CDR3 runs 16 residues from the cysteine to the phenylalanine. Only the CDR3 DNA is retained, 48 bases long and in frame from the first base. The germline V gene specifies MRHNA as CDR1 and SNTAGT as CDR2. Libraries were prepared through the immunoSEQ multiplex PCR assay. A mixture of 60 forward primers for TCR Vbeta segments and 13 reverse primers for TCR Jbeta segments was used in the multiplex PCR. Amplification of the CDR3 region of rearranged TCR beta genes was performed with a multiplex PCR assay on genomic DNA. The Illumina HiSeq System was used to sequence the amplified TCR beta libraries as 87-base-pair reads. As for the authors' bioinformatics: In a later analysis, tens of millions of unique TCR beta chains were counted across the roughly 610 repertoires, and roughly 11 million of these chains were shared by at least two donors. Raw reads were error-corrected and collapsed into unique sequences with a nearest-neighbor algorithm that merged closely related sequences to remove PCR and sequencing errors. To assign V, D and J gene segments, CDR3 sequences were aligned to IMGT reference sequences. Each retained sequence needed at least a six-nucleotide match to both a V gene segment and a J gene segment. A rearrangement counted as productive if the CDR3 had no stop codons and remained in frame with V and J, and every other rearrangement counted as non-productive. CDR3 was defined according to IMGT convention as the region running from the second conserved V-encoded cysteine to the conserved J-encoded phenylalanine. Sequences without an unambiguous match to a single V gene segment were excluded from the earlier analysis of approximately 560 of the donors. An earlier analysis of about 600 of the donors called V segments functional above 56.7% productive rearrangements and segregating when the between-donor standard deviation exceeded 5%. A statistical classification framework was developed to diagnose cytomegalovirus status using the catalog of TCR beta chain sequences. V and J gene assignment, in a later analysis, came from comparing TCR nucleotide sequences with IMGT/GENE-DB human TR gene sequences. A later analysis assigned CDR3 sequences and most-parsimonious VDJ recombination scenarios with the TCRdist pipeline. In a later analysis, every TCR beta chain was defined by the combination of its CDR3 amino acid sequence and its V-gene family, and reads without a unique V-gene family were dropped. As a way to deal with suspected cross-contamination and a sequencing artifact, a later analysis dropped 450 to 700 nucleotide sequences that were highly shared and had low generation probability. For each public chain, a later analysis derived a clonal expansion index from normalized ranks of inferred template counts within each repertoire. In a later analysis, generation probabilities were computed using a VDJ recombination model fitted to out-of-frame rearrangements, and the results were checked against IGoR. In a later analysis, TCR-TCR, TCR-HLA and TCR-CMV co-occurrence was scored with hypergeometric tests, and a repertoire-size bias correction was applied to TCR pairs. To estimate false discovery rates, a later analysis permuted the HLA or CMV assignments 20 times. In a later analysis, co-occurring TCRs were grouped using DBSCAN, and TCRdist sequence similarity was added for clustering within HLA-allele-positive subsets. For co-occurrence clustering, repertoires with fewer than 30,000 or more than 120,000 public chains were excluded, along with five or six repertoires with anomalous nucleotide sharing. TCRdb's version of the immuneACCESS table is confined to in-frame rearrangements and falls short of the full clone set. An unresolved V gene accounts for under half of the shortfall where checked; the remainder is of unknown origin. V and J calls plus clone size are reproduced from that table; the DNA served to infer D and trimming. The table kept for this sample lists approximately 150,000 clones. Of the sample, approximately 2% falls within the top ten clones.

The cohort comprised around 700 healthy bone marrow donors. All cohort members were sampled while nominally healthy, although unrecorded immune exposures were likely present. The donor was CMV seronegative and belonged to the group of over 300 seronegative cohort members. Each donor provided a peripheral blood sample, and peripheral blood mononuclear cells were used for TCR beta sequencing. The Qiagen DNeasy Blood Extraction Kit was used to extract genomic DNA from the blood cell samples. Sequenced material: PBMCs. The receptor's source is a woman between 18 and 29 years old in good health and CMV-seronegative. The rearrangement joined TRBV6-4 to TRBJ2-3, and 13 junction bases match TRBD2. Read as DNA, the sequence is TGTGCCAGCAGTCGACTAGCGGGAGGTGGGACAGATACGCAGTATTTT. This gives the protein CASSRLAGGGTDTQYF.